The 23 T cell receptor beta chains below were found in one sample sequenced in a study of T cells in Graves' hyperthyroidism and ophthalmopathy (dated by TCRdb to between 2017 and 2020). Library preparation was by multiplex PCR. The listed sequencing device is Illumina HiSeq 2000. Amplification of TCR beta CDR3 regions was carried out from RNA transcripts. A first-round RT-PCR of the TCR CDR3 used the HTBI primer set with the Qiagen OneStep RT-PCR kit. Through fastp at Q25 and MiXCR, TCRdb rebuilt clones from the public reads, retaining in-frame beta chains. Entries that share a CDR3 protein sequence are merged under the most common genes and DNA. This sample holds just under 750,000 distinct CDR3 sequences; roughly a third were observed only once. Less than 35% of the sample goes to the ten largest clones. Specimen: blood. All receptors come from a middle-aged woman with Graves' hyperthyroidism.

The chain is built from TRBV9 and TRBJ2-7; 7 bases agree with TRBD2. Germline V gene lookup returns CDR1 SGDLS and CDR2 YYNGEE. After removal of 6 bases from V and 0 bases from J, the junction contained 6 bases not matched to a gene. The CDR3 is 14 amino acids. The DNA of the CDR3 is TGTGCCAGCACCCGAACTAGCGTCTCCTACGAGCAGTACTTC. Translated: CASTRTSVSYEQYF.

The rearrangement joins TRBV19 to TRBJ1-1, with 8 bases lining up with TRBD1. There are 15 residues in the CDR3. Trimming removed 6 bases from V and 10 bases from J; junction bases left unmatched: 16. Per the germline V gene, CDR1 is LNHDA and CDR2 is SQIVND (reference sequence). The CDR3 is CASRKKTGEYEGAFF. The CDR3 DNA sequence: TGTGCCAGTAGAAAAAAGACAGGGGAGTATGAAGGAGCTTTCTTT.

This clonotype was observed many times. The V gene is TRBV29-1, the J gene TRBJ1-2; 8 nucleotides align to TRBD1. The length of the CDR3 is 15 residues. The V gene's germline CDR1 is SQVTM and CDR2 ANQGSEA. The trim removed 7 bases at V and 7 bases at J, leaving 17 bases unmatched. The CDR3, as DNA: TGCAGCGCACGCACGGGACAGGCCTATCAGAGTGGCTACACCTTC. The encoded protein is CSARTGQAYQSGYTF.

This clonotype has ten or more counts. The chain carries TRBV2 and TRBJ1-1, with no clear D. V lost 0 bases and J 6 bases, leaving 17 bases between the germline ends. The CDR3 extends over 16 amino acids. Germline CDR1 reads SNHLY; CDR2 reads FYNNEI. The CDR3 reads CASSEARTPSGAEAFF. The DNA of the CDR3 is TGTGCCAGCAGTGAAGCGCGAACACCCTCTGGCGCTGAAGCTTTCTTT. Full variable domain (rest looked up from reference TRBV2 and TRBJ1-1): EPEVTQTPSHQVTQMGQEVILRCVPISNHLYFYWYRQILGQKVEFLVSFYNNEISEKSEIFDDQFSVERPDGSNFTLKIRSTKLEDSAMYFCASSEARTPSGAEAFFGQGTRLTVV.

This clonotype turned up a few times. This chain uses TRBV6-6 with TRBJ1-4, with D possibly TRBD1 on 5 matching bases. Trimming stripped 4 bases from V and 12 bases from J, with 18 bases between. There are 14 residues in the CDR3. Germline V gives CDR1 MNHNY, CDR2 SVGAGI (reference sequence). CDR3 sequence: CASSFQGRWGELFF. Here the CDR3 DNA reads TGTGCCAGCAGTTTTCAGGGACGGTGGGGAGAACTGTTTTTT.

The chain links TRBV2 to TRBJ1-5; 7 nucleotides line up with TRBD1. V was pared by 6 bases and J by 1 base, with 15 bases of the junction left unmatched. The CDR3 length is 18 residues. Germline V gene data show CDR1 as SNHLY and CDR2 as FYNNEI. This CDR3 is CASSSRLMTGLSNQPQHF. CDR3 in DNA: TGTGCCAGCAGCAGCCGCCTCATGACAGGGTTGAGCAATCAGCCCCAGCATTTT.

The gene calls are TRBV10-2 and TRBJ1-1; a weak D match, TRBD1 (5 bases). V lost 6 bases and J 0 bases, leaving 11 bases between the germline ends. Germline-derived CDR1 and CDR2 are WSHSY and SAAADI. CDR3 length: 14 amino acids. For the CDR3, the DNA is TGCGCCAGCAGGGCCACGGACATGAACACTGAAGCTTTCTTT. It is translated as CASRATDMNTEAFF.

V and J are TRBV4-1 and TRBJ1-5; D uncertain. V lost 0 bases to trimming and J lost 7 bases, with 10 bases between them. CDR1 is MGHRA and CDR2 is YSYEKL in the germline V gene. The CDR3 sequence is 14 residues long. The DNA of the CDR3 is TGCGCCAGCAGCCAAGACGTAGGGAAACAGCCCCAGCATTTT. Translated, it gives CASSQDVGKQPQHF.

The rearrangement uses TRBV11-2 and TRBJ1-2, with D possibly TRBD1 on 6 matching bases. V was shortened by 6 bases and J by 3 bases, with 14 bases between the two germline ends. CDR3 length: 14 amino acids. Germline assignment: CDR1 SGHAT and CDR2 FQNNGV. As DNA, the CDR3 is TGTGCCAGCAGATACAGGGAAGCGGACTATGGCTACACCTTC. Protein: CASRYREADYGYTF.

The genes are TRBV7-3 and TRBJ1-6, with 8 bases fitting TRBD1. Germline CDR1 and CDR2: SGHTA and FQGTGA. Trimming removed 5 bases from V and 11 bases from J; junction bases left unmatched: 14. This CDR3 contains 16 residues. CDR3 amino acids: CASSLLPGTGDPPLHF. CDR3 nucleotides: TGTGCCAGCAGCCTTCTACCAGGGACAGGCGACCCACCCCTCCACTTT.

This clonotype has ten or more counts. The V and J genes are TRBV29-1 and TRBJ2-6; D may be TRBD2 (6 bases). Per germline, CDR1 SQVTM and CDR2 ANQGSEA. V lost 4 bases, J lost 6 bases, and 19 bases lay in between. There are 16 residues in the CDR3. CDR3 loop: CSVVEGRRREANVLTF. The CDR3 DNA sequence: TGCAGCGTTGTTGAGGGAAGGCGGAGGGAGGCCAACGTCCTGACTTTC.

Of note for this clonotype: A much larger clone lies a single base off, so this may be a read error. The chain is built from TRBV15 and TRBJ1-3; possible D gene TRBD1, 5 bases. Germline assignment: CDR1 LNHNV and CDR2 YYDKDF (reference sequence). Trimming took 4 bases from V and 9 from J, leaving 13 bases between them. The CDR3 length is 13 residues. The CDR3 is CATSKGEGSTIYF. The CDR3 DNA reads as TGTGCCACCAGCAAAGGGGAAGGGAGCACCATATATTTT.

Regarding this clonotype: Germline and junction disagree at one end, which may indicate a read error. This chain connects TRBV5-1 to TRBJ2-2; D tentatively reads TRBD1 or TRBD2 (5 bases each). The germline CDR1 and CDR2 sequences are SGHRS and YFSETQ. CDR3 size: 14 residues. CDR3 region: CASSLRGVTGELFF. DNA for the CDR3: TGTGCCAGCAGCTTACGAGGGGTGACCGGGGAGCTGTTTTTT.

This clonotype was counted many times. V and J are TRBV29-1 and TRBJ2-7; tentative D call: TRBD2 (6 bases). Germline V CDR1 and CDR2: SQVTM, ANQGSEA. The CDR3 sequence is 13 residues long. V lost 7 bases, J lost 0 bases, and 13 bases lay in between. CDR3 nucleotide sequence: TGCAGCGCCCGAGGAGGGAACTCCTACGAGCAGTACTTC. This translates into CSARGGNSYEQYF.

This clonotype was detected only a few times. This chain uses TRBV4-3 with TRBJ2-2; D could derive from TRBD1 or TRBD2 (5 bases each). CDR1 is LGHNA and CDR2 is YSLEER in the germline V gene. The V end was cut by 8 bases, the J end by 7 bases, with 17 bases between. This CDR3 has 14 residues. CDR3 DNA sequence: TGCGCCAGCCGGGGCCAGCCGACTGACGGGGAGCTGTTTTTT. It codes for CASRGQPTDGELFF.

This clonotype was seen only a few times. The V and J genes are TRBV5-6 and TRBJ2-7; D is unclear. The V gene's germline CDR1 is SGHDT and CDR2 YYEEEE. The CDR3 is 15 residues long. V was shortened by 5 bases and J by 2 bases, with 17 bases between the two germline ends. The CDR3 region is CASSRFGQDPYEQYF. The CDR3 DNA sequence: TGTGCCAGCAGTAGGTTTGGGCAGGACCCCTACGAGCAGTACTTC.

In this sample, this clonotype turned up many times. The chain uses TRBV9 and TRBJ1-2, with unresolved D. V lost 5 bases and J lost 1, with 6 bases in between. The germline V gene encodes CDR1 SGDLS and CDR2 YYNGEE. The CDR3 covers 12 residues. CDR3 nucleotides: TGTGCCAGCAGACATTTTAACTATGGCTACACCTTC. This codes for CASRHFNYGYTF.

The gene calls are TRBV20-1 and TRBJ2-7; D unresolved. Germline assignment: CDR1 DFQATT and CDR2 SNEGSKA (reference sequence). The CDR3 has 14 amino acids. V lost 6 bases, J lost 1 base, and 16 bases lay in between. DNA for the CDR3: TGCAGTGCCCAACTGGAGCCGTCTTCCTACGAGCAGTACTTC. It yields the protein CSAQLEPSSYEQYF.

V gene TRBV6-5 combines with J gene TRBJ1-2; D call uncertain. V shed 2 bases and J shed 7 bases, with 14 bases lying between them. The length of the CDR3 is 14 residues. Germline CDR1 MNHEY, CDR2 SVGAGI. In nucleotides, the CDR3 is TGTGCCAGCAGTTACGGTCAGAGAAGTTTTGGCTACACCTTC. Its translation: CASSYGQRSFGYTF.

This clonotype was recorded at least ten times. The V and J genes are TRBV15 and TRBJ1-1, with D uncertain. Germline values: CDR1 LNHNV, CDR2 YYDKDF (reference sequence). This CDR3 is built from 13 residues. The V gene lost 7 bases and the J gene lost 1 base, with 10 bases spanning the gap. The CDR3 region has the DNA TGTGCCACCACATCTCAAAGGAACACTGAAGCTTTCTTT. Residues: CATTSQRNTEAFF.

Turning to this clonotype: A read error is possible here, since a much larger clone lies one base away. The chain is built from TRBV7-9 and TRBJ2-7; D could derive from TRBD1 or TRBD2 (5 bases each). Trimming shortened V by 5 bases and J by 5 bases, and 19 bases separated the two germline ends. This CDR3 has 15 residues. Germline CDR1 is SEHNR and CDR2 is FQNEAQ (reference sequence). CDR3: CASSLPPGQSHEQYF. The DNA of the CDR3 is TGTGCCAGCAGCCTCCCGCCGGGGCAGTCCCACGAGCAGTACTTC.

As concerns this clonotype: One end of the junction is discordant with germline, which a read error may explain. This chain joins TRBV19 and TRBJ2-3; D remains unclear. In germline, CDR1 is LNHDA, CDR2 SQIVND (reference sequence). This CDR3 region has 11 residues. In nucleotides, the CDR3 is TGTGCCTGTAGGGTAAGGGATACGCAGTATTTT. As protein: CACRVRDTQYF. The full variable domain, with the rest looked up from reference TRBV19 and TRBJ2-3, is DGGITQSPKYLFRKEGQNVTLSCEQNLNHDAMYWYRQDPGQGLRLIYYSQIVNDFQKGDIAEGYSVSREKKESFPLTVTSAQKNPTAFYLCACRVRDTQYFGPGTRLTVL.

The chain joins TRBV29-1 to TRBJ2-5; 10 bases align to TRBD1. The length of the CDR3 is 16 residues. The germline V gene has CDR1 SQVTM and CDR2 ANQGSEA. V shed 3 bases, J shed 5 bases, and the junction held 12 bases outside the gene matches. CDR3 protein: CSVDQSGDRGRETQYF. The CDR3, as DNA: TGCAGCGTTGATCAGTCGGGGGACAGGGGACGCGAGACCCAGTACTTC.